A single sample is the source of the 28 T cell receptor beta chains below, sequenced in a study of early T cells in non-severe SARS-CoV-2 infection. Via MiXCR, TCRdb re-called the 5' RACE reads, giving one row per CDR3 protein. Altogether fewer than 75,000 distinct CDR3 sequences are present, more than 15% being singletons, with the ten largest covering about 8.8%. The sequences come from whole blood, collected at baseline. The receptors stem from an adult who was a healthcare worker with PCR-confirmed SARS-CoV-2 infection or an uninfected control (not recorded which).

This clonotype was picked up many times. The chain carries TRBV19 and TRBJ2-2; D unresolved. The germline gives CDR1 LNHDA, CDR2 SQIVND (reference sequence). V was pared by 7 bases and J by 4 bases, with 16 bases between. There are 15 residues in the CDR3. The CDR3 loop reads CASKGLGVPTGELFF. Here the CDR3 DNA reads TGTGCCAGTAAAGGGCTGGGCGTTCCCACCGGGGAGCTGTTTTTT.

The V and J genes are TRBV28 and TRBJ1-5; 9 bases line up with TRBD1. Germline values: CDR1 MDHEN, CDR2 SYDVKM. The CDR3 is 15 amino acids. Germline trimming cut 4 bases from V and 6 bases from J; bases unmatched to any gene: 7. The CDR3 protein is CASSSGTGMFQPQHF. DNA for the CDR3: TGTGCCAGCAGTTCCGGGACAGGGATGTTTCAGCCCCAGCATTTT.

This clonotype turned up a few times. The chain combines TRBV18 with TRBJ2-3; D ambiguous. The CDR3 loop spans 14 amino acids. Germline V CDR1 and CDR2: KGHSH, LQKENI. V lost 5 bases and J lost 0, with 9 bases in between. The CDR3 protein is CASSSRPSTDTQYF. The DNA of the CDR3 is TGTGCCAGCTCATCCCGACCCAGCACAGATACGCAGTATTTT. The full variable domain, in which reference TRBV18 and TRBJ2-3 provide the parts outside the CDR3, is NAGVMQNPRHLVRRRGQEARLRCSPMKGHSHVYWYRQLPEEGLKFMVYLQKENIIDESGMPKERFSAEFPKEGPSILRIQQVVRGDSAAYFCASSSRPSTDTQYFGPGTRLTVL.

This clonotype has just a few counts. This chain joins TRBV5-1 and TRBJ2-7, with D tentatively TRBD1 or TRBD2 (6 bases each). The CDR3 has 15 residues. CDR1 is SGHRS, CDR2 YFSETQ, per germline. The V gene lost 1 base and the J gene lost 5 bases, with 16 bases spanning the gap. The CDR3 DNA follows: TGCGCCAGCAGCTTGCTTGGGGGGCCGGCGGACGAGCAGTACTTC. Amino acid sequence: CASSLLGGPADEQYF.

This chain joins TRBV7-9 and TRBJ2-6; D is unclear. The CDR3 loop spans 17 amino acids. Trimming took off 6 bases at V and 0 bases at J, with 15 bases between the two ends. CDR1 is SEHNR, CDR2 FQNEAQ, per germline (reference sequence). CDR3 residues: CASSPDLRSSGANVLTF. In nucleotides, the CDR3 is TGTGCCAGCAGTCCCGATTTAAGGAGCTCTGGGGCCAACGTCCTGACTTTC.

J is TRBJ2-7 and V is TRBV7-9, with unresolved D. The V gene lost 1 base and the J gene lost 2 bases, with 6 bases spanning the gap. The germline V gene encodes CDR1 SEHNR and CDR2 FQNEAQ (reference sequence). This CDR3 is 13 amino acids long. The CDR3 DNA is TGTGCCAGCAGCTTAGACCGACCCTACGAGCAGTACTTC. This encodes CASSLDRPYEQYF.

This clonotype came up a few times. The chain recombines TRBV19 with TRBJ1-2; D is possibly TRBD1 (5 bases). This CDR3 comprises 14 residues. From germline, CDR1 is LNHDA and CDR2 SQIVND (reference sequence). With 7 bases removed from V and 2 bases from J, the gap between germline ends came to 14 bases. DNA for the CDR3: TGTGCCAGTAACCTAGGTGGGGGAAACTATGGCTACACCTTC. It specifies CASNLGGGNYGYTF.

The chain recombines TRBV12-3 or TRBV12-4 with TRBJ2-3; 7 bases fit TRBD2. V lost 6 bases, J lost 2 bases, and 8 bases stayed unmatched. The length of the CDR3 is 15 residues. The CDR3 spells CASSPGLSYTDTQYF. CDR3 sequence (DNA): TGTGCCAGCAGCCCGGGACTATCTTACACAGATACGCAGTATTTT.

This chain connects TRBV4-2 to TRBJ2-7; 8 bases fit TRBD1. Unmatched junction bases numbered 6, after V lost 2 bases and J lost 3 bases. The CDR3 covers 15 residues. The V gene's germline CDR1 is LGHNA and CDR2 YNFKEQ. This chain's CDR3 is CASSQFTGTGYEQYF. The CDR3 coding sequence is TGTGCCAGCAGCCAATTCACCGGGACAGGCTACGAGCAGTACTTC.

This clonotype was observed many times. This chain joins TRBV7-9 and TRBJ1-3; 9 bases are a match to TRBD1. The CDR3 has 14 amino acids. Germline CDR1 is SEHNR and CDR2 is FQNEAQ (reference sequence). V shed 5 bases and J 4 bases; nucleotides not matched to a gene: 3. The CDR3 coding sequence is TGTGCCAGCAGCCCTGGGACAGGGGGAAACACCATATATTTT. This gives the protein CASSPGTGGNTIYF.

The J gene is TRBJ1-1, the V gene TRBV11-2; D is unresolved. Per the germline V gene, CDR1 is SGHAT and CDR2 is FQNNGV. The ends were cut back, 0 bases at V and 7 bases at J, with 9 bases in the middle. The CDR3 covers 13 residues. CDR3 amino acids: CASSLDVRFEAFF. For the CDR3, the DNA is TGTGCCAGCAGCTTAGATGTCCGCTTTGAAGCTTTCTTT. The full variable domain, with the rest looked up from reference TRBV11-2 and TRBJ1-1, is EAGVAQSPRYKIIEKRQSVAFWCNPISGHATLYWYQQILGQGPKLLIQFQNNGVVDDSQLPKDRFSAERLKGVDSTLKIQPAKLEDSAVYLCASSLDVRFEAFFGQGTRLTVV.

This clonotype was seen more than once but under ten times. The chain employs TRBV7-2 and TRBJ2-3; 11 bases agree with TRBD2. The CDR3 is 16 amino acids. The trim removed 1 base at V and 6 bases at J, leaving 6 bases unmatched. Germline CDR1 reads SGHTA; CDR2 reads FQGNSA. CDR3: CASSLGLAGGGDTQYF. Here the CDR3 DNA reads TGTGCCAGCAGCTTAGGCCTAGCGGGAGGTGGCGATACGCAGTATTTT.

V is TRBV11-2 and J is TRBJ1-1; D ambiguous. Germline lookup yields CDR1 SGHAT and CDR2 FQNNGV. This CDR3 has 13 amino acids. Trimming pared 3 bases from V and 0 bases from J, leaving 5 bases between. The DNA of the CDR3 is TGTGCCAGCAGCTTTGGGTTGAACACTGAAGCTTTCTTT. Encoded protein: CASSFGLNTEAFF.

This clonotype has ten or more counts. The rearrangement links TRBV7-9 to TRBJ2-7; D call uncertain. The germline V gene encodes CDR1 SEHNR and CDR2 FQNEAQ (reference sequence). The CDR3 has 13 residues. V lost 1 base and J 3 bases, leaving 7 bases between the germline ends. The CDR3 here is CASSLGSFYEQYF. The CDR3 DNA reads as TGTGCCAGCAGCTTAGGCAGCTTCTACGAGCAGTACTTC.

This clonotype has only a few counts. The rearrangement links TRBV19 to TRBJ1-4; D not resolved. This CDR3 has 14 residues. Germline V lookup: CDR1 LNHDA, CDR2 SQIVND (reference sequence). Between the trimmed V and J ends, which lost 9 bases and 7 bases, there was a span of 18 bases. The CDR3: CASRTGRTGEKLFF. The CDR3 DNA follows: TGTGCCAGCCGGACCGGCCGTACTGGTGAAAAACTGTTTTTT.

This clonotype was found a few times. V and J are TRBV7-2 and TRBJ2-2; D perhaps matches TRBD2 (6 bases). Germline V gives CDR1 SGHTA, CDR2 FQGNSA. The CDR3 has 16 residues. The germline V and J ends were trimmed by 5 bases and 0 bases, with 13 bases remaining between them. The CDR3: CASSPGTFANTGELFF. The CDR3 coding sequence is TGTGCCAGCAGCCCCGGGACTTTCGCGAACACCGGGGAGCTGTTTTTT.

The chain combines TRBV11-2 with TRBJ2-5; the match to TRBD1 covers 7 bases. The CDR3 extends over 15 amino acids. V gave up 0 bases and J gave up 4 bases; unmatched junction bases: 5. Germline CDR1 is SGHAT and CDR2 is FQNNGV. CDR3 in DNA: TGTGCCAGCAGCTTAGATCAGACAGGGAGAGAGACCCAGTACTTC. Its protein is CASSLDQTGRETQYF.

The chain combines TRBV19 with TRBJ1-2; no clear D. CDR3 length: 14 residues. Germline V gene sequence: CDR1 LNHDA, CDR2 SQIVND (reference sequence). Trimming removed 6 bases from V and 5 bases from J, with 16 bases in between. The CDR3 DNA sequence: TGTGCCAGTAGCCCTCGGGCCCTAGGATATGGCTACACCTTC. This sequence encodes CASSPRALGYGYTF.

This clonotype is classed as medium-sized (0.01 to 0.1%). V usage is TRBV9 and J usage is TRBJ2-1; 9 bases are shared with TRBD2. V lost 0 bases to trimming and J lost 8 bases; unmatched junction nucleotides: 18. The CDR3 is 19 residues long. Germline V gene data show CDR1 as SGDLS and CDR2 as YYNGEE. The CDR3 region has the DNA TGTGCCAGCAGCGTAGAAGGGTCTCTCGCGGGAGGGCCGTACGATGAGCAGTTCTTC. Translation gives CASSVEGSLAGGPYDEQFF.

V and J are TRBV3-1 and TRBJ2-5; D not resolved. This CDR3 comprises 14 residues. Germline V lookup: CDR1 LGHDT, CDR2 YNNKEL (reference sequence). The germline V and J ends were trimmed by 2 bases and 2 bases, with 9 bases remaining between them. In DNA, the CDR3 is TGTGCCAGCAGCCAAAATCCAGCGCAAGAGACCCAGTACTTC. As protein: CASSQNPAQETQYF.

This clonotype was detected only a few times. The chain employs TRBV20-1 and TRBJ2-4; no firm D call. Germline V lookup: CDR1 DFQATT, CDR2 SNEGSKA (reference sequence). The CDR3 length is 14 residues. V gave up 4 bases and J gave up 0 bases, with 10 bases separating them. This chain's CDR3 is CSAIEGRAKNIQYF. CDR3 DNA sequence: TGCAGTGCTATAGAAGGTCGAGCCAAAAACATTCAGTACTTC.

The J gene is TRBJ1-1, the V gene TRBV29-1, with no clear D. The CDR3 runs to 13 residues. The germline V and J ends were trimmed by 6 bases and 0 bases, with 11 bases remaining between them. Germline values: CDR1 SQVTM, CDR2 ANQGSEA. The DNA for the CDR3 is TGCAGCGTCGCCCTTACCATGAACACTGAAGCTTTCTTT. It encodes CSVALTMNTEAFF.

This clonotype has a handful of counts. The V and J genes are TRBV7-9 and TRBJ2-3, with TRBD2 matching 14 bases. The CDR3 is 16 amino acids. The trim removed 6 bases at V and 4 bases at J, leaving 6 bases unmatched. In germline, CDR1 is SEHNR, CDR2 FQNEAQ (reference sequence). The CDR3 DNA reads TGTGCCAGCAGTTCGGGACTAGCGGGAGTTGCAGATACGCAGTATTTT. Translation gives CASSSGLAGVADTQYF.

In this sample, this clonotype turned up a few times. V usage is TRBV5-8 and J usage is TRBJ2-7, with a tentative D call TRBD2 (6 bases). The V end was cut by 1 base, the J end by 0 bases, with 14 bases between. This CDR3 has 16 amino acids. From germline, CDR1 is SGHTS and CDR2 YDEGEE. CDR3 DNA: TGTGCCAGCAGCTTGCGGGGACTCTACCTCTCCTACGAGCAGTACTTC. Translation gives CASSLRGLYLSYEQYF.

The V gene is TRBV5-4, the J gene TRBJ1-1, with 7 bases that match TRBD1. V trimming: 4 bases; J trimming: 7 bases; junction bases outside the gene matches: 13. This CDR3 has 15 residues. In germline, CDR1 is SGHNT, CDR2 YYREEE (reference sequence). CDR3 loop: CASSREVGRGIEAFF. CDR3 nucleotide sequence: TGTGCCAGCAGCCGTGAGGTCGGCAGGGGGATTGAAGCTTTCTTT.

This chain uses TRBV3-1 with TRBJ1-4; no reliable D call. Per the germline V gene, CDR1 is LGHDT and CDR2 is YNNKEL (reference sequence). The CDR3 loop spans 17 amino acids. Trimming shortened V by 0 bases and J by 5 bases, and 16 bases separated the two germline ends. CDR3 DNA: TGTGCCAGCAGCCAAGATGGGCGTCGGCAGAGGAATGAAAAACTGTTTTTT. It codes for CASSQDGRRQRNEKLFF.

This clonotype was counted at least ten times. The rearrangement uses TRBV14 and TRBJ1-1, with a possible D match to TRBD1 (5 bases). Deletions cut 0 bases from V and 5 bases from J, with 13 bases between. The CDR3 is 15 amino acids. Germline CDR1 is SGHDN and CDR2 is FVKESK. The CDR3: CASSQDRGAWTEAFF. The CDR3 DNA is TGTGCCAGCAGCCAAGATCGGGGCGCGTGGACTGAAGCTTTCTTT.

The chain joins TRBV25-1 to TRBJ2-1; D uncertain. Trimming pared 6 bases from V and 8 bases from J, leaving 8 bases between. The CDR3 is made up of 11 amino acids. Germline V lookup: CDR1 MGHDK, CDR2 SYGVNS. The CDR3 sequence is CASSYGDEQFF. The DNA for the CDR3 is TGTGCCAGCAGCTATGGGGATGAGCAGTTCTTC.